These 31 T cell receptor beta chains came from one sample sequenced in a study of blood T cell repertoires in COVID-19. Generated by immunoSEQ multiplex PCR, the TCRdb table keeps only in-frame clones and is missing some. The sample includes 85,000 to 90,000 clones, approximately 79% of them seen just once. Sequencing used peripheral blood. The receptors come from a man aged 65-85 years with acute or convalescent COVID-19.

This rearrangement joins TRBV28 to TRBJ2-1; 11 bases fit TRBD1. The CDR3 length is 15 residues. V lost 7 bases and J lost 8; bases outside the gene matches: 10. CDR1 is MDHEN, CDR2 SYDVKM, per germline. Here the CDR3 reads CASTPPGQGDDEQFF. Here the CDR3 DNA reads TGTGCCAGCACCCCGCCGGGACAGGGGGACGATGAGCAGTTCTTC.

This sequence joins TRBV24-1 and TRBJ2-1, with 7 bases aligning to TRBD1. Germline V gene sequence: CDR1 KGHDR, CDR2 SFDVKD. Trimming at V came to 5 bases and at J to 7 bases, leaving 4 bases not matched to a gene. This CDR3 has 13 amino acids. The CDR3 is CATSAWTGNEQFF. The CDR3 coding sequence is TGTGCCACCAGTGCCTGGACAGGTAATGAGCAGTTCTTC.

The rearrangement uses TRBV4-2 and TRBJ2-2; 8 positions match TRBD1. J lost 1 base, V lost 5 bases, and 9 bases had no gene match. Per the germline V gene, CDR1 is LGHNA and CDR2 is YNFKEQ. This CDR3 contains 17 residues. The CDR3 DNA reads TGTGCCAGCAGCTTGACACAGGGGGGCCGGAACACCGGGGAGCTGTTTTTT. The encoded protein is CASSLTQGGRNTGELFF.

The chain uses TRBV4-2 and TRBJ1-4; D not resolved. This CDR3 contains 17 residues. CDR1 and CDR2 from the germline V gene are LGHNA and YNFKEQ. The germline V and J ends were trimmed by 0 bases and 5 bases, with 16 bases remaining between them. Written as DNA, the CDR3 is TGTGCCAGCAGCCAAGAAAGGCAGGCAGGAAGAAATGAAAAACTGTTTTTT. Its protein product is CASSQERQAGRNEKLFF.

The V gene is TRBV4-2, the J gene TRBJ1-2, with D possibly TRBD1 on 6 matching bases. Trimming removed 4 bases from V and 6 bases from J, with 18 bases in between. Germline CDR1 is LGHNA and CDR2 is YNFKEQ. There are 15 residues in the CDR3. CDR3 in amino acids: CASSRETGLRDGYTF. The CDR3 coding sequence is TGTGCCAGCAGCCGTGAGACAGGCCTCCGGGATGGCTACACCTTC.

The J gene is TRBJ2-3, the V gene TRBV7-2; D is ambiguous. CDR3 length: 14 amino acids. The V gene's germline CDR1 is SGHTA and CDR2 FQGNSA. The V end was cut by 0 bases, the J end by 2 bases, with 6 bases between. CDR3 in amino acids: CASSLALNTDTQYF. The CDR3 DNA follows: TGTGCCAGCAGCTTAGCACTAAACACAGATACGCAGTATTTT. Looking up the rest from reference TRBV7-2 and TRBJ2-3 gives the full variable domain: GAGVSQSPSNKVTEKGKDVELRCDPISGHTALYWYRQSLGQGLEFLIYFQGNSAPDKSGLPSDRFSAERTGGSVSTLTIQRTQQEDSAVYLCASSLALNTDTQYFGPGTRLTVL.

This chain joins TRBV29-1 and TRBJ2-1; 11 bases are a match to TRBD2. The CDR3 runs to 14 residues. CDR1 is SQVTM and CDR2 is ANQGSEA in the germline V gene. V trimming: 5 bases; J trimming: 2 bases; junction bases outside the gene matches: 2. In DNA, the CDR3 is TGCAGCGTTAAACTAGCGGGGGCCTACAATGAGCAGTTCTTC. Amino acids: CSVKLAGAYNEQFF.

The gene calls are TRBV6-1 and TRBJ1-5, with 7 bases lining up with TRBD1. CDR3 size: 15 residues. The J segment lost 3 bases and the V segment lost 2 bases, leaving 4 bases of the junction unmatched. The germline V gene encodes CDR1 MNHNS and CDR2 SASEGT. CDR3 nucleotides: TGTGCCAGCAGTGAATGGGGACAGCACAATCAGCCCCAGCATTTT. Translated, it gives CASSEWGQHNQPQHF.

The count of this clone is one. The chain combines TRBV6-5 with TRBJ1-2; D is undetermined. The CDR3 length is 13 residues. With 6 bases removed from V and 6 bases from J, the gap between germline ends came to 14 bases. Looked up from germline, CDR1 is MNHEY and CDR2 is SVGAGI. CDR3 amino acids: CASSQTPSDGYTF. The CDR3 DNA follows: TGTGCCAGCAGCCAGACACCGTCGGATGGCTACACCTTC.

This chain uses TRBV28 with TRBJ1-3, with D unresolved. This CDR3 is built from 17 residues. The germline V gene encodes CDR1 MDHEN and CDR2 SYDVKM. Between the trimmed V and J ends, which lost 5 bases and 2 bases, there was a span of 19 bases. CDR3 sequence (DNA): TGTGCCAGCAGTCCCCGCGCAAGGAGACTAGCTGGAAACACCATATATTTT. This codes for CASSPRARRLAGNTIYF.

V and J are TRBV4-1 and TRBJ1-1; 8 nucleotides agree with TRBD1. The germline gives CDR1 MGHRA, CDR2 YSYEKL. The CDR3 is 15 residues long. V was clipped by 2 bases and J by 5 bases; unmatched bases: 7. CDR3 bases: TGCGCCAGCAGCCAACTCACCAGGGGGCCAACTGAAGCTTTCTTT. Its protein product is CASSQLTRGPTEAFF.

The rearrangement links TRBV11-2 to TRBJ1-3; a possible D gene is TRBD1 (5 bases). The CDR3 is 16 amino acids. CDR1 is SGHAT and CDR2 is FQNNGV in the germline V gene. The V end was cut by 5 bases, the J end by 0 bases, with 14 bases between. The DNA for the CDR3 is TGTGCCAGCAGCGGCGCAGGGTCCATCTCTGGAAACACCATATATTTT. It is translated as CASSGAGSISGNTIYF. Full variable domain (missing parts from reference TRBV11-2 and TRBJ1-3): EAGVAQSPRYKIIEKRQSVAFWCNPISGHATLYWYQQILGQGPKLLIQFQNNGVVDDSQLPKDRFSAERLKGVDSTLKIQPAKLEDSAVYLCASSGAGSISGNTIYFGEGSWLTVV.

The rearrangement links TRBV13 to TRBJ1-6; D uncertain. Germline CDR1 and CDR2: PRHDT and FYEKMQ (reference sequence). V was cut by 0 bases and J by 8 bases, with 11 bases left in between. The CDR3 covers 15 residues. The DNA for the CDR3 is TGTGCCAGCAGCTTAGGGCAGGCCATAGATTCACCCCTCCACTTT. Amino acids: CASSLGQAIDSPLHF.

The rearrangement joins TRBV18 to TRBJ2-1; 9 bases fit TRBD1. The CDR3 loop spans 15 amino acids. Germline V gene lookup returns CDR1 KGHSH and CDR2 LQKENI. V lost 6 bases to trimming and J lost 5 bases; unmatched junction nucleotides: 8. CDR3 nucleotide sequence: TGTGCCAGCTCGACGGGGACAGGGATCAACAATGAGCAGTTCTTC. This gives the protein CASSTGTGINNEQFF.

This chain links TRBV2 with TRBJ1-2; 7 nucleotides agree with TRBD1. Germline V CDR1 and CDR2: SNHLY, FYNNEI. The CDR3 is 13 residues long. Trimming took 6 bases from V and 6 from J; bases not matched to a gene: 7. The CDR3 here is CASRRQGGDGYTF. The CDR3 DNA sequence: TGTGCCAGCAGACGACAGGGTGGTGATGGCTACACCTTC.

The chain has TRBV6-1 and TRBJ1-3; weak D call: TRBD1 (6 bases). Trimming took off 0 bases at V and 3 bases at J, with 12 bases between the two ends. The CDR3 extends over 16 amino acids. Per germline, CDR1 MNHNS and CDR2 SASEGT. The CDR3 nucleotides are TGTGCCAGCAGTGAAGCCAGGGGTTTTGGTGGAAACACCATATATTTT. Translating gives CASSEARGFGGNTIYF.

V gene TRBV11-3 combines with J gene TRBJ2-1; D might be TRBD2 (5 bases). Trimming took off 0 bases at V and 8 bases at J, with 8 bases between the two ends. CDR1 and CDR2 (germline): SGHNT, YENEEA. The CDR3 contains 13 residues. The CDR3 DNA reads TGTGCCAGCAGCTTAGACGGACTCGATGAGCAGTTCTTC. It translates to CASSLDGLDEQFF.

CDR3 amino acids: CASSQDRVYGYTF. CDR3 bases: TGTGCCAGCAGCCAAGACAGGGTCTATGGCTACACCTTC. The V call is TRBV28, the J call TRBJ1-2; TRBD1 aligns across 7 bases. Trimming at V came to 6 bases and at J to 4 bases, leaving 5 bases not matched to a gene. Germline V gene sequence: CDR1 MDHEN, CDR2 SYDVKM. The CDR3 length is 13 residues.

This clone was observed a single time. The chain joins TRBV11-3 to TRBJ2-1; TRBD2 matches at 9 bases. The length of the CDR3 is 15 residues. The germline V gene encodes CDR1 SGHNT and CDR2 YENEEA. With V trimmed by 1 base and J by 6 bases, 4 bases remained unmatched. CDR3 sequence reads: CASSLGGGAGNEQFF. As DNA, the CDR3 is TGTGCCAGCAGCTTAGGCGGGGGGGCCGGCAATGAGCAGTTCTTC.

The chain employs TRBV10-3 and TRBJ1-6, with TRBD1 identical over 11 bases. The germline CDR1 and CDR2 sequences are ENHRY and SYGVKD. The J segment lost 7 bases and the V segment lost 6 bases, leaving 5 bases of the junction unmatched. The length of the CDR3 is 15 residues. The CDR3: CAISGTGGRNSPLHF. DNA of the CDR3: TGTGCCATCAGCGGGACAGGGGGACGGAATTCACCCCTCCACTTT.

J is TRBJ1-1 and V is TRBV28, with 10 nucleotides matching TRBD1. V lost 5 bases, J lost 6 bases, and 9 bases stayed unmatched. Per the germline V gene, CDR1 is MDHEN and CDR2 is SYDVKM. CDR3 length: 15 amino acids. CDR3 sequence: CASSPRQGARPEAFF. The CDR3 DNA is TGTGCCAGCAGTCCCCGACAGGGGGCGAGGCCTGAAGCTTTCTTT.

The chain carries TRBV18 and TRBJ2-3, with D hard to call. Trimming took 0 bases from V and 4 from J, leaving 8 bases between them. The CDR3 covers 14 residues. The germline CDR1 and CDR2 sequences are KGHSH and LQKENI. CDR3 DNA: TGTGCCAGCTCACCACCGGAGTTTGCAGATACGCAGTATTTT. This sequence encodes CASSPPEFADTQYF.

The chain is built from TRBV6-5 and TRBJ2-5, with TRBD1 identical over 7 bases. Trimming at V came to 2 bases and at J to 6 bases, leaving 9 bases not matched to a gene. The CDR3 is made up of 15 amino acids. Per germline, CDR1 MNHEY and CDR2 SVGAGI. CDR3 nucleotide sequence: TGTGCCAGCAGTTACCTTGAAGGGGGCAGGAAGACCCAGTACTTC. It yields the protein CASSYLEGGRKTQYF.

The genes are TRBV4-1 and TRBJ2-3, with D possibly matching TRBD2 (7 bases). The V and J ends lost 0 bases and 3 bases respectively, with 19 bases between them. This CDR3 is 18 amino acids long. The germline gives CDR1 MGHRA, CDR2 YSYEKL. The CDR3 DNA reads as TGCGCCAGCAGCCAAGAGGGGGGGCCCCTTGAAGGGACAGATACGCAGTATTTT. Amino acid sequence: CASSQEGGPLEGTDTQYF.

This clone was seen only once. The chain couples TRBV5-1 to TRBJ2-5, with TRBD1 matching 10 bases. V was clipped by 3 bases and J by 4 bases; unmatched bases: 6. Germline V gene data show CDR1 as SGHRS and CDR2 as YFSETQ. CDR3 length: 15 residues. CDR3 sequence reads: CASSSTGGAGETQYF. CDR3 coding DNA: TGCGCCAGCAGCTCGACAGGGGGCGCGGGAGAGACCCAGTACTTC.

In DNA form, the CDR3 reads TGTGCCAGTCGGGGACTAGCGGGGGGGTTCGACACCGGGGAGCTGTTTTTT. It encodes CASRGLAGGFDTGELFF. The rearrangement links TRBV19 to TRBJ2-2; 16 bases are a match to TRBD2. The CDR3 spans 17 residues. In germline, CDR1 is LNHDA, CDR2 SQIVND (reference sequence). V trimming: 8 bases; J trimming: 3 bases; junction bases outside the gene matches: 6.

For the CDR3, the DNA is TGTGCCAGCACTCGGACAGGGCTCAATGAGCAGTTCTTC. Residues: CASTRTGLNEQFF. The J gene is TRBJ2-1, the V gene TRBV2; 8 nucleotides line up with TRBD1. The CDR3 is 13 amino acids. CDR1 and CDR2 from the germline V gene are SNHLY and FYNNEI. With V trimmed by 7 bases and J by 6 bases, 5 bases remained unmatched.

The CDR3 here is CATSDPGQGASGELFF. The CDR3 nucleotides read TGTGCCACCAGTGATCCGGGACAGGGGGCCTCCGGGGAGCTGTTTTTT. The rearrangement links TRBV24-1 to TRBJ2-2; 12 nucleotides line up with TRBD1. The J segment lost 6 bases and the V segment lost 3 bases, leaving 4 bases of the junction unmatched. CDR3 length: 16 residues. Germline V CDR1 and CDR2: KGHDR, SFDVKD.

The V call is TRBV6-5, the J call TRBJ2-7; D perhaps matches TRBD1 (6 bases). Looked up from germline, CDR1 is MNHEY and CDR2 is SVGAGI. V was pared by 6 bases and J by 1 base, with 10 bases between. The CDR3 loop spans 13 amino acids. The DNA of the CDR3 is TGTGCCAGCAGAGTTGGACAGTCCTACGAGCAGTACGTC. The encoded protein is CASRVGQSYEQYV.

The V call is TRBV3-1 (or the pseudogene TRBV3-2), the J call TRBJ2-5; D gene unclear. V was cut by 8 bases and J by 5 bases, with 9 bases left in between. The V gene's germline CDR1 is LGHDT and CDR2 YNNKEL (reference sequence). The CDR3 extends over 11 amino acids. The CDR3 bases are TGTGCCAGCTCCCAGGCGGAGACCCAGTACTTC. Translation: CASSQAETQYF.

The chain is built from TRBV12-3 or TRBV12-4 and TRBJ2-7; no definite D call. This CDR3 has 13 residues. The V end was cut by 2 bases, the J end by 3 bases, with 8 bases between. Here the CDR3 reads CASSLLGLYEQYF. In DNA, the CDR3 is TGTGCCAGCAGTTTATTGGGCCTCTACGAGCAGTACTTC.